The 6 T cell receptor beta chains below come from one sample, sequenced in a study of long-term antiretroviral therapy in people with HIV. Samples were assayed with immunoSEQ v3.0 at survey level. Clones were sequenced by immunoSEQ multiplex PCR, and TCRdb holds only the in-frame ones, with some missing. The sample shows tens of thousands of clones, over 80% of them seen only once. Source: unsorted PBMCs, taken 1.5 years after starting antiretroviral therapy. The receptors stem from a man between 18 and 35 years old with HIV.

The rearrangement links TRBV7-9 to TRBJ2-7; perhaps TRBD2 as D (6 bases). This CDR3 region has 15 residues. CDR1 SEHNR and CDR2 FQNEAQ come from the germline V gene (reference sequence). The V gene lost 1 base and the J gene lost 1 base, with 11 bases spanning the gap. For the CDR3, the DNA is TGTGCCAGCAGCTTAGGCAGGGAGGAGTCCTACGAGCAGTACTTC. Translated, it gives CASSLGREESYEQYF.

This sequence joins TRBV5-1 and TRBJ2-2, with D hard to call. CDR3 length: 13 residues. Between the trimmed V and J ends, which lost 1 base and 4 bases, there was a span of 5 bases. Germline CDR1 and CDR2: SGHRS and YFSETQ. Here the CDR3 DNA reads TGCGCCAGCAGCTTGCTGGTCACCGGGGAGCTGTTTTTT. It translates to CASSLLVTGELFF.

The chain links TRBV7-9 to TRBJ2-1; D is undetermined. V was shortened by 4 bases and J by 9 bases, with 7 bases between the two germline ends. The CDR3 length is 11 residues. Per germline, CDR1 SEHNR and CDR2 FQNEAQ (reference sequence). The CDR3, as DNA: TGTGCCAGCAGCTACCCCGGTGAGCAGTTCTTC. Protein: CASSYPGEQFF. The variable domain in full, with the rest retrieved from reference TRBV7-9 and TRBJ2-1, is DTGVSQNPRHKITKRGQNVTFRCDPISEHNRLYWYRQTLGQGPEFLTYFQNEAQLEKSRLLSDRFSAERPKGSFSTLEIQRTEQGDSAMYLCASSYPGEQFFGPGTRLTVL.

By proportion, this clone is medium-sized. The gene calls are TRBV11-2 and TRBJ2-7; D call uncertain. CDR3 length equals 13 residues. The germline V gene has CDR1 SGHAT and CDR2 FQNNGV. Trimming removed 2 bases from V and 5 bases from J, with 10 bases in between. CDR3 residues: CASSLLLGDEQYF. In DNA form, the CDR3 reads TGTGCCAGCAGCTTACTCCTGGGCGACGAGCAGTACTTC.

The chain carries TRBV5-1 and TRBJ1-4; D gene unclear. Trimming cost V 4 bases and J 0 bases, with 16 bases left between them. The germline V gene has CDR1 SGHRS and CDR2 YFSETQ. The CDR3 sequence is 17 residues long. Here the CDR3 reads CASSPFSYSATNEKLFF. The CDR3 DNA reads TGCGCCAGCAGCCCTTTTTCCTACAGTGCAACTAATGAAAAACTGTTTTTT.

The chain couples TRBV19 to TRBJ1-5, with 10 bases lining up with TRBD1. Germline lookup yields CDR1 LNHDA and CDR2 SQIVND (reference sequence). Unmatched junction bases numbered 2, after V lost 2 bases and J lost 1 base. The CDR3 is 16 residues long. CDR3 amino acids: CASSIRGQGSNQPQHF. The DNA of the CDR3 is TGTGCCAGTAGTATACGGGGACAGGGGAGCAATCAGCCCCAGCATTTT.